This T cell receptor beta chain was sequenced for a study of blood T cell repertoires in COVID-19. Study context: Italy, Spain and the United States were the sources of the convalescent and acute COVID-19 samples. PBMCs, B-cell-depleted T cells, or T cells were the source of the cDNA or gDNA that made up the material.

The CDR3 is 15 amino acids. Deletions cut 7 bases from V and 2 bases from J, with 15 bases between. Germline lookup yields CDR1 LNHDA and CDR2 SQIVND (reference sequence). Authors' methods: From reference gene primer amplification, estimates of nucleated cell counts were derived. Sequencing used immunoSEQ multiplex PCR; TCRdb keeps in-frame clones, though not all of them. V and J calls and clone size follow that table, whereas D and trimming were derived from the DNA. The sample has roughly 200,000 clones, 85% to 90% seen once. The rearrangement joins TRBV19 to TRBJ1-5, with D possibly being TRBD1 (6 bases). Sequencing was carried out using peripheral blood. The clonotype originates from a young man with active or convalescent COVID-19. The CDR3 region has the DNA TGTGCCAGTAAGGGGGGGACCGGGGGCAATCAGCCCCAGCATTTT. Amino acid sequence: CASKGGTGGNQPQHF.